This is a list of T cell receptor beta chains from one sample in a study of T cells in tuberculosis. Some clones are missing from TCRdb's copy, which holds only in-frame ones; the method was immunoSEQ multiplex PCR. This sample has over 40,000 clones, with more than 90% found just once. The sequenced sample consisted of PBMCs. These receptors originate from a donor aged 5-35 years with latent tuberculosis or without tuberculosis infection. The CDR3 runs from the conserved cysteine through the conserved F or W. D genes are given only for firm matches. For some rows the clone size is stated as once, few or many, or as a class when expanded; others skip it.

clone size,V gene,J gene,D gene,CDR3 DNA,CDR3 protein
-,TRBV10-3,TRBJ1-3,-,TGTGCCGCCCAGGGGATAGGGGTTGGAAACACCATATATTTT,CAAQGIGVGNTIYF
-,TRBV7-9,TRBJ2-2,TRBD2,TGTGCCAGCAGCTTAATGGGAGGGGACACCGGGGAGCTGTTTTTT,CASSLMGGDTGELFF
-,TRBV2,TRBJ2-1,TRBD2,TGTGCCAGCAGGGTTCGGGGGGAGGGGAACAATGAGCAGTTCTTC,CASRVRGEGNNEQFF
-,TRBV2,TRBJ1-1,-,TGTGCCAGCAGTGAAGAGGGTCAGGGGCTGACTGAAGCTTTCTTT,CASSEEGQGLTEAFF
once,TRBV2,TRBJ1-2,-,TGTGCCAGCAGCCAGACAGAAAACTATGGCTACACCTTC,CASSQTENYGYTF
once,TRBV2,TRBJ1-1,TRBD1,TGTGCCAGCAGTGAAGGGGGACAGCTGAACACTGAAGCTTTCTTT,CASSEGGQLNTEAFF
-,TRBV2,TRBJ1-2,TRBD1,TGTGCCAGCACGGACAGGGAGAACTATGGCTACACCTTC,CASTDRENYGYTF
-,TRBV19,TRBJ1-1,TRBD1,TGTGCCAGTAGTATCGGGACAGCCATCATGAACACTGAAGCTTTCTTT,CASSIGTAIMNTEAFF
-,TRBV7-8,TRBJ1-5,TRBD1,TGTGCCAGCAGCCCGCGGACAGGGGGGAGTCAGCCCCAGCATTTT,CASSPRTGGSQPQHF
-,TRBV27,TRBJ1-2,-,TGTGCCAGCAGCCAGCAGGGACTCGGCGGCTACACCTTC,CASSQQGLGGYTF
few,TRBV13,TRBJ1-6,TRBD1,TGTGCCAGCAGCCAGGGACAGGGAAATTCACCCCTCCACTTT,CASSQGQGNSPLHF
-,TRBV19,TRBJ2-3,TRBD2,TGTGCCAGTAGTCTCGGCGGGAGGGCCGCGGGGGATACGCAGTATTTT,CASSLGGRAAGDTQYF
-,TRBV5-1,TRBJ2-3,-,TGCGCCAGCAGCTTGGGGAGGGGACCTGACACAGATACGCAGTATTTT,CASSLGRGPDTDTQYF
-,TRBV27,TRBJ1-4,-,TGTGCCAGCAGTTTATCGCGGGGCAGTAATGAAAAACTGTTTTTT,CASSLSRGSNEKLFF
-,TRBV18,TRBJ1-4,-,TGTGCCAGCTCACCAAGACGGGCAACTAATGAAAAACTGTTTTTT,CASSPRRATNEKLFF
-,TRBV10-3,TRBJ2-1,-,TGTGCCATCAGTGAGAGCACGCCTGATGAGCAGTTCTTC,CAISESTPDEQFF
-,TRBV7-8,TRBJ1-1,-,TGTGCCAGCAGCTCGACAGTGAACACTGAAGCTTTCTTT,CASSSTVNTEAFF
once,TRBV6-5,TRBJ1-1,TRBD1,TGTGCCAGCAGTTACGACAGGGGGCGTACTGAAGCTTTCTTT,CASSYDRGRTEAFF
-,TRBV4-1,TRBJ1-2,TRBD1,TGCGCCAGCAGCCAAGAGAGGTCAGGGGGCGGCTACACCTTC,CASSQERSGGGYTF
-,TRBV7-2,TRBJ1-1,TRBD1,TGTGCCAGCAGCTTACGACAGGGCGAAGCTTTCTTT,CASSLRQGEAFF
once,TRBV28,TRBJ1-6,TRBD1,TGTGCCAGCATCGAGGAGCAGGGGGGCTCACCCCTCCACTTT,CASIEEQGGSPLHF
-,TRBV18,TRBJ1-2,TRBD1,TGTGCCAGCTCACCCACAGGGGGAGCTAACTATGGCTACACCTTC,CASSPTGGANYGYTF
once,TRBV30,TRBJ1-1,-,TGTGCCTCGGGACAACAGAGCACTGAAGCTTTCTTT,CASGQQSTEAFF
-,TRBV27,TRBJ1-4,-,TGTGCCAGCAGTTTATATTGGGACCATAAGGACAGCGCAACTAATGAAAAACTGTTTTTT,CASSLYWDHKDSATNEKLFF
-,TRBV7-2,TRBJ1-5,TRBD1,TGTGCCAGCAGCTTAGTCCATACAGGGGCCGGAAATCAGCCCCAGCATTTT,CASSLVHTGAGNQPQHF
-,TRBV2,TRBJ2-1,TRBD1,TGTGCCAGCAGTTGGTCAGGGGGAAATGAGCAGTTCTTC,CASSWSGGNEQFF
-,TRBV27,TRBJ1-1,TRBD1,TGTGCCAGCAGTCCCTGGACAGGGAGGAACACTGAAGCTTTCTTT,CASSPWTGRNTEAFF
-,TRBV19,TRBJ1-6,TRBD1,TGTGCCAGTAGTATCTCAGGACAGGGGGCAGCTGATAATTCACCCCTCCACTTT,CASSISGQGAADNSPLHF
once,TRBV10-3,TRBJ2-4,TRBD1,TGTGCCATCAGTGAGGAGGGGGCGCGGCGAATAGGCAAAAACATTCAGTACTTC,CAISEEGARRIGKNIQYF
once,TRBV25-1,TRBJ1-1,TRBD1,TGTGCCAGCAGTGCATTCACAGGGGTCACTGAAGCTTTCTTT,CASSAFTGVTEAFF
-,TRBV6-1,TRBJ1-4,-,TGTGCCAGCAGTGATGGACAACGTAATTATGAAAAACTGTTTTTT,CASSDGQRNYEKLFF
-,TRBV11-2,TRBJ1-6,TRBD1,TGTGCCAGCAGCTTAGTAACGGGACAGGTTATTTCACCCCTCCACTTT,CASSLVTGQVISPLHF
-,TRBV9,TRBJ2-1,TRBD2,TGTGCCAGCAGCGCCCCTTTTAGCGGGGGGGCGCATGAGCAGTTCTTC,CASSAPFSGGAHEQFF
-,TRBV2,TRBJ1-5,-,TGTGCCAGCAGTAAGGGGGGGGGCAATCAGCCCCAGCATTTT,CASSKGGGNQPQHF
-,TRBV10-1,TRBJ2-6,-,TGCGCCAGCAGTTTCCGTGGAAGCGCACAAAGTCGGGCCAACGTCCTGACTTTC,CASSFRGSAQSRANVLTF
-,TRBV6-4,TRBJ2-7,-,TGTGCCAGCAGTGACCGCCGGCTAGCGGGGACAGGCGAGCAGTACTTC,CASSDRRLAGTGEQYF
-,TRBV5-4,TRBJ2-1,-,TGTGCCAGCAGCCCCGGGGTAGCTAGTGAGCAGTTCTTC,CASSPGVASEQFF
-,TRBV9,TRBJ2-1,TRBD2,TGTGCCAGCAGCGCTAGCGGGTTTCCCTACAATGAGCAGTTCTTC,CASSASGFPYNEQFF
once,TRBV6-5,TRBJ1-2,-,TGTGCCAGCAGTTATAGGTCAGGGATGAGCGGCTACACCTTC,CASSYRSGMSGYTF
-,TRBV19,TRBJ1-1,-,TGTGCCAGTAGTACTATTGGGGCGAACACTGAAGCTTTCTTT,CASSTIGANTEAFF
-,TRBV10-3,TRBJ1-3,-,TGTGCCATCGGCTCCTCAGACTCTGGAAACACCATATATTTT,CAIGSSDSGNTIYF
-,TRBV5-4,TRBJ1-2,-,TGTGCCAGCAGCTTGGTGGGGGCTCCCCCTTCTTATGGCTACACCTTC,CASSLVGAPPSYGYTF
-,TRBV6-5,TRBJ1-1,TRBD1,TGTGCCAGCAAACCGGGACAGGGGACTGAAGCTTTCTTT,CASKPGQGTEAFF
-,TRBV6-1,TRBJ1-1,TRBD1,TGTGCCAGCAGTGAAGGCTTTGGCAGGGGGTGGACTGAAGCTTTCTTT,CASSEGFGRGWTEAFF
-,TRBV7-8,TRBJ2-5,-,TGTGCCAGCAGCCCGGCCAGGGGATTAGGGTGGGAGACCCAGTACTTC,CASSPARGLGWETQYF
-,TRBV5-5,TRBJ1-1,TRBD1,TGTGCCAGCAGCTTAGGTCCCACAGGGGGCACTGAAGCTTTCTTT,CASSLGPTGGTEAFF
-,TRBV7-2,TRBJ2-3,TRBD2,TGTGCCAGCAGCTTAGTGGCGGGGGGGCGAGGAGATACGCAGTATTTT,CASSLVAGGRGDTQYF
-,TRBV5-1,TRBJ2-7,TRBD2,TGCGCCAGCAGCTCTTTAGCGGGAGTCGGGCAGTACTTC,CASSSLAGVGQYF
-,TRBV19,TRBJ1-1,-,TGTGCCAGTAGTATTCCGGGGGGGAACACTGAAGCTTTCTTT,CASSIPGGNTEAFF
-,TRBV18,TRBJ1-4,-,TGTGCCAGCTCACCGCCCCAAGGGGTATCTAATGAAAAACTGTTTTTT,CASSPPQGVSNEKLFF
-,TRBV2,TRBJ1-1,TRBD1,TGTGCCAGTCGGGACAGGGGGTTTATGAACACTGAAGCTTTCTTT,CASRDRGFMNTEAFF
once,TRBV28,TRBJ1-2,-,TGTGCCAGCAGGAGGGGGTTGGCCTATGGCTACACCTTC,CASRRGLAYGYTF
-,TRBV5-1,TRBJ2-7,TRBD2,TGCGCCAGCAGCTTGACTAGCGGGTACTTATACGAGCAGTACTTC,CASSLTSGYLYEQYF
-,TRBV30,TRBJ1-5,-,TGTGCCTGGAGCCTACGGGGAGGCAATCAGCCCCAGCATTTT,CAWSLRGGNQPQHF